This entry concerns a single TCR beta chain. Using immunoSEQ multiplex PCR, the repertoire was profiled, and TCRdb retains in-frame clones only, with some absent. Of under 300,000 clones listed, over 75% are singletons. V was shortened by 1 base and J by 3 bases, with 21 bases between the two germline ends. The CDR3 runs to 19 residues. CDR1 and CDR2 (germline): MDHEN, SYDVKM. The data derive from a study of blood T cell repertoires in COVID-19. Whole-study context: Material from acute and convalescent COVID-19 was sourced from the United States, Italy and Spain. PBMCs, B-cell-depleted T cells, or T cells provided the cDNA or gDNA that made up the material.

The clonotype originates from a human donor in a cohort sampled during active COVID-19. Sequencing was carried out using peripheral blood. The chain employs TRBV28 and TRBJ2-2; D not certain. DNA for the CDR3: TGTGCCAGCAGTTTATATCGCCCCCGGAGTGGGTATGACACCGGGGAGCTGTTTTTT. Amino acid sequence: CASSLYRPRSGYDTGELFF. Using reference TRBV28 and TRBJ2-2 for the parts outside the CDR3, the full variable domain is DVKVTQSSRYLVKRTGEKVFLECVQDMDHENMFWYRQDPGLGLRLIYFSYDVKMKEKGDIPEGYSVSREKKERFSLILESASTNQTSMYLCASSLYRPRSGYDTGELFFGEGSRLTVL.